This TCR beta chain was retrieved from a study of T cell responses to AZD1222 COVID-19 vaccine. Findings and caveats of the study: Dominant at 160-218 and 743-854, vaccine-associated CD4 TCRs also spanned spike. Targets within unmutated variant regions were reportedly found for nearly half of spike-specific TCRs. Receipt of two AZD1222 doses was followed by a rise in Spike-specific TCR breadth and depth.

Sequencing used immunoSEQ multiplex PCR; TCRdb keeps in-frame clones, though not all of them. The table has approximately 100,000 clones, around 90% seen once. Of note for this clone: Its specificity is unknown.

The sequence came from an adult who received the AZD1222 COVID-19 vaccine. Sequenced here: peripheral blood, sampled 28 days after the second AZD1222 dose.

The CDR3 nucleotides read TGTGCCAGCCCCGGGGCGGGAGGGGCAGATACGCAGTATTTT. It translates to CASPGAGGADTQYF. The J gene is TRBJ2-3, the V gene TRBV21-1; the table's D call TRBD2 went unverified against the DNA. TRBV21-1 constitutes a pseudogene. The CDR3 runs to 14 residues.